This record covers a single T cell receptor (beta chain). As yet, its antigen is unknown. V shed 5 bases, J shed 0 bases, and the junction held 4 bases outside the gene matches. The germline gives CDR1 KGHSH, CDR2 LQKENI. The CDR3 totals 16 residues. 60 Vbeta and 13 Jbeta primers were used in PCR. The table came from immunoSEQ multiplex PCR; TCRdb's copy has only in-frame clones and leaves some out. The table records around 150,000 clones, 70% to 80% of them present only once. The sample is drawn from a study of cytomegalovirus exposure and HLA in healthy donors. General study results and limits: It has been reported that TCR beta sequences accurately predicted the HLA-A and HLA-B alleles of most subjects.

This chain uses TRBV18 with TRBJ1-6, with 7 bases aligning to TRBD1. The sequence was collected from a man aged 35 to 55 in good health and CMV-seronegative. The sample taken for sequencing was PBMCs. The CDR3: CASSRDSNSYNSPLHF. The CDR3 DNA follows: TGTGCCAGCTCAAGGGACAGCAACTCCTATAATTCACCCCTCCACTTT. The full variable domain, in which reference TRBV18 and TRBJ1-6 provide the parts outside the CDR3, is NAGVMQNPRHLVRRRGQEARLRCSPMKGHSHVYWYRQLPEEGLKFMVYLQKENIIDESGMPKERFSAEFPKEGPSILRIQQVVRGDSAAYFCASSRDSNSYNSPLHFGNGTRLTVT.